This T cell receptor (beta chain) was retrieved from a study of blood T cell repertoires in COVID-19. The overall study: The cDNA or gDNA used as material had been derived from T cells, B-cell-depleted T cells, or PBMCs.

CDR1 and CDR2 (germline): SGHRS, YFSETQ. The CDR3 consists of 14 residues. The J segment lost 7 bases and the V segment lost 4 bases, leaving 2 bases of the junction unmatched. Original processing notes: By means of reference gene primer amplification, nucleated cell counts were estimated. Sequencing used immunoSEQ multiplex PCR; TCRdb keeps in-frame clones, though not all of them. V and J calls plus clone size are reproduced from that table; the DNA served to infer D and trimming. Of about 210,000 clones listed, approximately 91% are singletons. This sequence originates from a man in his forties with acute or convalescent COVID-19. Material for sequencing was peripheral blood. V is TRBV5-1 and J is TRBJ1-6, with 10 bases matching TRBD1. CDR3 DNA sequence: TGCGCCAGCAGCCAGGGACAGGGGAATTCACCCCTCCACTTT. Translation: CASSQGQGNSPLHF.